What follows are 10 T cell receptor beta chains derived from one specimen sequenced in a study of cytomegalovirus exposure and HLA in healthy donors (dated by TCRdb to 2017 to 2019). Libraries were built with the immunoSEQ multiplex PCR assay. For the multiplex PCR, a mixture combining 60 forward primers for TCR Vbeta segments and 13 reverse primers for TCR Jbeta segments was used. TCRdb provides this immuneACCESS table in a form limited to in-frame rearrangements. Some clones are lacking; in checked studies, under half of them reflect an unresolved V gene, and why the rest are absent is not known. The sample table contains about 98,000 clones; only one count was recorded for roughly two thirds of them. Together, the top ten hold about 1.2% of the sample. The specimen was PBMCs. The receptors shown here come from a female donor in good health and CMV-seronegative.

The chain carries TRBV6-5 and TRBJ1-1, with a tentative D call TRBD1 (5 bases). Trimming pared 5 bases from V and 8 bases from J, leaving 12 bases between. The CDR3 sequence is 12 residues long. The V gene's germline CDR1 is MNHEY and CDR2 SVGAGI. Here the CDR3 DNA reads TGTGCCAGCAGTGTCGGGGGGGAGGAAGCTTTCTTT. It encodes CASSVGGEEAFF.

V gene TRBV30 combines with J gene TRBJ2-7, with a possible D match to TRBD1 (6 bases). Germline-derived CDR1 and CDR2 are GTSNPN and SVGIG (reference sequence). The V and J ends lost 6 bases and 3 bases respectively, with 9 bases between them. This CDR3 has 11 amino acids. The CDR3 sequence: CACSQGYEQYF. Written as DNA, the CDR3 is TGTGCCTGTTCACAGGGCTACGAGCAGTACTTC.

J is TRBJ2-2 and V is TRBV7-2, with D perhaps TRBD1 (6 bases). CDR3 length: 14 residues. The germline gives CDR1 SGHTA, CDR2 FQGNSA. With 6 bases removed from V and 0 bases from J, the gap between germline ends came to 8 bases. The CDR3 here is CASRGTTNTGELFF. The CDR3 DNA follows: TGTGCCAGCAGAGGGACAACGAACACCGGGGAGCTGTTTTTT.

This clone was counted only a few times. V is TRBV7-9 and J is TRBJ1-3; 9 nucleotides line up with TRBD1. The CDR3 is 17 residues long. In germline, CDR1 is SEHNR, CDR2 FQNEAQ (reference sequence). The V and J ends lost 10 bases and 0 bases, in that order; junction bases with no gene match: 13. CDR3 DNA sequence: TGTGCCACTCCGGGACAGGGCGCCTCCTTCTCTGGAAACACCATATATTTT. It translates to CATPGQGASFSGNTIYF.

The rearrangement links TRBV5-1 to TRBJ2-1; D perhaps matches TRBD2 (6 bases). The CDR3 totals 15 residues. Trimming took 0 bases from V and 7 from J, leaving 14 bases between them. Germline V gene lookup returns CDR1 SGHRS and CDR2 YFSETQ. As DNA, the CDR3 is TGCGCCAGCAGCTTGGGAGGGGCGGGGCGTAATGAGCAGTTCTTC. It is translated as CASSLGGAGRNEQFF.

The rearrangement uses TRBV7-9 and TRBJ1-1; D not certain. The V end lost 5 bases, the J end lost 8 bases, and 9 bases lay between the germline ends. Looked up from germline, CDR1 is SEHNR and CDR2 is FQNEAQ (reference sequence). The CDR3 consists of 11 residues. The CDR3, as DNA: TGTGCCAGCAGCGGCACCGGGGAAGCTTTCTTT. Translated: CASSGTGEAFF. Filled out from reference TRBV7-9 and TRBJ1-1, the complete variable domain reads DTGVSQNPRHKITKRGQNVTFRCDPISEHNRLYWYRQTLGQGPEFLTYFQNEAQLEKSRLLSDRFSAERPKGSFSTLEIQRTEQGDSAMYLCASSGTGEAFFGQGTRLTVV.

J is TRBJ2-5 and V is TRBV10-3; D ambiguous. CDR1 ENHRY and CDR2 SYGVKD come from the germline V gene. V lost 10 bases and J 0 bases, leaving 15 bases between the germline ends. The CDR3 contains 14 residues. Written as DNA, the CDR3 is TGTGCCACCTCGGGTCACCAGTACCAAGAGACCCAGTACTTC. Protein: CATSGHQYQETQYF.

This clone was seen just once. The chain uses TRBV5-1 and TRBJ2-7; 9 nucleotides align to TRBD2. Germline V CDR1 and CDR2: SGHRS, YFSETQ. With V trimmed by 0 bases and J by 2 bases, 3 bases remained unmatched. The CDR3 runs to 15 residues. CDR3 nucleotides: TGCGCCAGCAGCTTGGATGCGGGAGGGCCCTACGAGCAGTACTTC. It is translated as CASSLDAGGPYEQYF.

This rearrangement joins TRBV28 to TRBJ1-1; 7 bases agree with TRBD1. V lost 6 bases, J lost 1 base, and 5 bases stayed unmatched. The CDR3 has 14 residues. CDR1 is MDHEN, CDR2 SYDVKM, per germline. The CDR3 loop is CASSRTGPNTEAFF. Written as DNA, the CDR3 is TGTGCCAGCAGCCGGACAGGCCCGAACACTGAAGCTTTCTTT.

The V and J genes are TRBV11-3 and TRBJ1-1; D perhaps matches TRBD1 (5 bases). Trimming removed 1 base at V and 2 bases at J, with 14 bases between. This CDR3 is 16 amino acids long. Germline-derived CDR1 and CDR2 are SGHNT and YENEEA. The CDR3: CASSLATDRFNTEAFF. CDR3 nucleotides: TGTGCCAGCAGCTTAGCGACAGATAGATTCAACACTGAAGCTTTCTTT.